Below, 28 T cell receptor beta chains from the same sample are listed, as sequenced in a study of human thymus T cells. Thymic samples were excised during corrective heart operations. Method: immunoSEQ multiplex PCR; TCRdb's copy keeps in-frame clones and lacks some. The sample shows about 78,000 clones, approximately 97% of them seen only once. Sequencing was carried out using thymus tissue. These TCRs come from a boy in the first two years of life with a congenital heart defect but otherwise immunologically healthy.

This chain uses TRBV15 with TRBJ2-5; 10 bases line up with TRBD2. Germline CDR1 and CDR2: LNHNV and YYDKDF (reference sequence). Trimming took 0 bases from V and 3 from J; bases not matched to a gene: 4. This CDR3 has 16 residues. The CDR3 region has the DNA TGTGCCACCAGCAGAGATTCGGGACTAGCGAAAGAGACCCAGTACTTC. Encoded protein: CATSRDSGLAKETQYF.

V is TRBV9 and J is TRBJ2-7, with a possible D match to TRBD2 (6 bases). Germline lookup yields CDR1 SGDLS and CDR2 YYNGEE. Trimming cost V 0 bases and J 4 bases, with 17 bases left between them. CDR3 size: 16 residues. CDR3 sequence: CASSVEPGGAIYEQYF. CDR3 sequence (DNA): TGTGCCAGCAGCGTAGAGCCCGGCGGGGCAATTTACGAGCAGTACTTC.

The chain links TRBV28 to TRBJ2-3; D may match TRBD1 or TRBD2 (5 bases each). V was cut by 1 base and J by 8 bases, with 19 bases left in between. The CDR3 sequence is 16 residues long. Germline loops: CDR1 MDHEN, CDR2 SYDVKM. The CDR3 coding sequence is TGTGCCAGCAGTTTATTGTGGGGGAGCCGCCCCGGTACGCAGTATTTT. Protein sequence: CASSLLWGSRPGTQYF.

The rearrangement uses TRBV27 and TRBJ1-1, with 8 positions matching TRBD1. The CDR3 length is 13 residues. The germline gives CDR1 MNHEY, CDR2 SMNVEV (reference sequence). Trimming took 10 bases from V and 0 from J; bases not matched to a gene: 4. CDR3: CATRTGLNTEAFF. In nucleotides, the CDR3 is TGTGCCACCCGGACAGGGCTGAACACTGAAGCTTTCTTT.

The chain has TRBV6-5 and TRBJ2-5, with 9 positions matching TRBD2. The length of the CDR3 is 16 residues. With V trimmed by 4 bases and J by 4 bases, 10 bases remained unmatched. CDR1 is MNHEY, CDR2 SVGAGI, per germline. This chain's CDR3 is CASSFYGLANSETQYF. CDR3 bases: TGTGCCAGCAGTTTTTACGGACTAGCGAACTCAGAGACCCAGTACTTC.

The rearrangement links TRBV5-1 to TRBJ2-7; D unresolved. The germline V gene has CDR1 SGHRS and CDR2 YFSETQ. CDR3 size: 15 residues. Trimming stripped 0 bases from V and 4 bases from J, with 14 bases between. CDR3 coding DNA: TGCGCCAGCAGCTTGGACGTTCAACTACCTTACGAGCAGTACTTC. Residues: CASSLDVQLPYEQYF.

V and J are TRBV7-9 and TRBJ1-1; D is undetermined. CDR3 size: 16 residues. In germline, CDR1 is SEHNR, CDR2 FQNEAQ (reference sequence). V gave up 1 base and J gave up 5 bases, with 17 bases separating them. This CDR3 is CASSLGEGGRKTEAFF. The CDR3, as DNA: TGTGCCAGCAGCTTAGGGGAGGGTGGAAGGAAAACTGAAGCTTTCTTT.

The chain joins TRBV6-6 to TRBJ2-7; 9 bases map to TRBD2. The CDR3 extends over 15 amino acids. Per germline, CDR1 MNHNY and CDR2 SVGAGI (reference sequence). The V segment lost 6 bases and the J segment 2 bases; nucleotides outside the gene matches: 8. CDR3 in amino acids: CASRNPSGTAYEQYF. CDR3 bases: TGTGCCAGCAGGAACCCTAGCGGGACCGCCTACGAGCAGTACTTC.

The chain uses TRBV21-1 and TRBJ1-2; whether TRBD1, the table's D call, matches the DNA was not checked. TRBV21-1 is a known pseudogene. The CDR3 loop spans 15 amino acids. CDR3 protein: CASSPPGTGEYGYTF. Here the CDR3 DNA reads TGTGCCAGCAGCCCGCCTGGGACAGGGGAATATGGCTACACCTTC.

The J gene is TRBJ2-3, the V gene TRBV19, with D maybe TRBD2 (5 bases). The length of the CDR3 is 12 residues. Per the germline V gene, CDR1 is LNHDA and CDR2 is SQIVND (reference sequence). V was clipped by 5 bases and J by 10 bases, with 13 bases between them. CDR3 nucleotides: TGTGCCAGTAGTCCAGATCCCGGGGCGCAGTATTTT. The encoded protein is CASSPDPGAQYF.

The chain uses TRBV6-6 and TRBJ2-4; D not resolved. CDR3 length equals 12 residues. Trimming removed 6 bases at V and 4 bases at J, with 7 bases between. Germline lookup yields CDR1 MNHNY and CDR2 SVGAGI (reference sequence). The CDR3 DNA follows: TGTGCCAGCAGCTCTAGAAAAAACATTCAGTACTTC. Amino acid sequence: CASSSRKNIQYF.

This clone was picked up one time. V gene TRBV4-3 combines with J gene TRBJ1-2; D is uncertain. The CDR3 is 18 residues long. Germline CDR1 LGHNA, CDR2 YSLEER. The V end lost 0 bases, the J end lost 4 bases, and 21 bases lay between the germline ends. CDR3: CASSQETYRGERFYGYTF. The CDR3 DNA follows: TGCGCCAGCAGCCAAGAGACGTATCGTGGGGAGCGATTCTATGGCTACACCTTC.

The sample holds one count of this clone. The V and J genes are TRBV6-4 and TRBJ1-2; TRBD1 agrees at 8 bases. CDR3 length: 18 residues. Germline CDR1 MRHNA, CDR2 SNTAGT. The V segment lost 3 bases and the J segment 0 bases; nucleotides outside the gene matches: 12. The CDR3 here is CASSDTGTGGRANYGYTF. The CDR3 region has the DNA TGTGCCAGCAGTGATACCGGGACAGGAGGGCGAGCTAACTATGGCTACACCTTC.

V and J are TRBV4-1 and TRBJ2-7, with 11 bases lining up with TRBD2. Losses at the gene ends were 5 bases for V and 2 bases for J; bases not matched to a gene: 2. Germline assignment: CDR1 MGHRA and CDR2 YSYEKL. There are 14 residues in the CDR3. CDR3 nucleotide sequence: TGCGCCAGCAGCAGGACTAGCGGGCCCTACGAGCAGTACTTC. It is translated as CASSRTSGPYEQYF.

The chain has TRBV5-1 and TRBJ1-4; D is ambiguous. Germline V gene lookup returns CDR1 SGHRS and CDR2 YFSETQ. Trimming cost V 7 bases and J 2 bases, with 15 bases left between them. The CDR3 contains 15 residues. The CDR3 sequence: CASGQFGATNEKLFF. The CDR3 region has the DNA TGCGCCAGCGGCCAGTTTGGTGCGACTAATGAAAAACTGTTTTTT.

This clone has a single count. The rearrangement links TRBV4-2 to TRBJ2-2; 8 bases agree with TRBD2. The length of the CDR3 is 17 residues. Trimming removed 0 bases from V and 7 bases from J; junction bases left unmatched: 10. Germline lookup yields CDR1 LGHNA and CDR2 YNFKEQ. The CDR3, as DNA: TGTGCCAGCAGCCAAGATTTCAGCGGGAGCATTGACGGGGAGCTGTTTTTT. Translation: CASSQDFSGSIDGELFF.

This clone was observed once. CDR3 loop: CASSHRQGGYNEQFF. The CDR3 bases are TGTGCCAGCAGCCACAGACAGGGAGGCTACAATGAGCAGTTCTTC. This chain links TRBV7-9 with TRBJ2-1; tentatively, D is TRBD1 (7 bases). V shed 5 bases and J shed 3 bases, with 14 bases lying between them. CDR1 is SEHNR and CDR2 is FQNEAQ in the germline V gene (reference sequence). CDR3 length: 15 amino acids.

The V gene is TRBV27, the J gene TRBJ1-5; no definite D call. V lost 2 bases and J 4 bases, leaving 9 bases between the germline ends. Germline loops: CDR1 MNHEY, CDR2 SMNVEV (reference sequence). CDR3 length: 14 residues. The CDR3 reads CASSLTALNQPQHF. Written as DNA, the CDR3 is TGTGCCAGCAGTTTAACAGCCCTTAATCAGCCCCAGCATTTT.

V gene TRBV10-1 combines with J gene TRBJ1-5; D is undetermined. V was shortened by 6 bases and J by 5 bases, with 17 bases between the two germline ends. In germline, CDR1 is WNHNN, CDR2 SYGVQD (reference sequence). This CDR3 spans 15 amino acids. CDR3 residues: CASSEIKDMYQPQHF. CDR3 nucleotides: TGCGCCAGCAGCGAAATTAAAGACATGTATCAGCCCCAGCATTTT.

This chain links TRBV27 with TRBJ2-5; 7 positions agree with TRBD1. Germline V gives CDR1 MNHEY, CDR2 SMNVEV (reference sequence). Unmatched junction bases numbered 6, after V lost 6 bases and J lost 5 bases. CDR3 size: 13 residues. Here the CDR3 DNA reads TGTGCCAGCAGGAACACAGGGGAGGAGACCCAGTACTTC. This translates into CASRNTGEETQYF.

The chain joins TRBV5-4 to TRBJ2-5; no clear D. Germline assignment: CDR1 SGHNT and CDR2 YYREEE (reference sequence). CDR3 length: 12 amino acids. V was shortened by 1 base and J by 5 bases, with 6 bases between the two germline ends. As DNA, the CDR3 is TGTGCCAGCAGCTTGCACCGCGAGACCCAGTACTTC. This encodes CASSLHRETQYF.

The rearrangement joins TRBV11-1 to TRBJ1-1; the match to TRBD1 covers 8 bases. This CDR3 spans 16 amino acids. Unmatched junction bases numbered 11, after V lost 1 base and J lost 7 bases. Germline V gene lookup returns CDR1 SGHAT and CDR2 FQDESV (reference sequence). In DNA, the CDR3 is TGTGCCAGCAGCTTAGGGACAGGGTATGGTGAGGGTGAAGCTTTCTTT. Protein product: CASSLGTGYGEGEAFF. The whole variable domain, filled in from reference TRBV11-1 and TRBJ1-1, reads EAEVAQSPRYKITEKSQAVAFWCDPISGHATLYWYRQILGQGPELLVQFQDESVVDDSQLPKDRFSAERLKGVDSTLKIQPAELGDSAMYLCASSLGTGYGEGEAFFGQGTRLTVV.

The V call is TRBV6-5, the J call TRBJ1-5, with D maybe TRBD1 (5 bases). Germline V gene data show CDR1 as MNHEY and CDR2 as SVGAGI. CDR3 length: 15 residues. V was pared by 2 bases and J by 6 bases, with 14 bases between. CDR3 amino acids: CASSYKVGAGQPQHF. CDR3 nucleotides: TGTGCCAGCAGTTACAAAGTAGGGGCAGGTCAGCCCCAGCATTTT.

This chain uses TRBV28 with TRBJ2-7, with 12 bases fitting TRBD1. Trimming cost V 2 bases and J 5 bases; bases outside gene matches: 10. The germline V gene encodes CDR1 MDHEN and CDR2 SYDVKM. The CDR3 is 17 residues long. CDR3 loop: CASSLKGDRGRLDEQYF. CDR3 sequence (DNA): TGTGCCAGCAGTTTAAAGGGGGACAGGGGGCGTTTGGACGAGCAGTACTTC.

CDR3 sequence: CASSEARANTEAFF. The CDR3, as DNA: TGTGCCAGCAGTGAAGCCAGGGCTAACACTGAAGCTTTCTTT. The chain recombines TRBV6-1 with TRBJ1-1, with a tentative D call TRBD1 (5 bases). This CDR3 is 14 amino acids long. The V gene lost 0 bases and the J gene lost 2 bases, with 7 bases spanning the gap. Germline CDR1 reads MNHNS; CDR2 reads SASEGT.

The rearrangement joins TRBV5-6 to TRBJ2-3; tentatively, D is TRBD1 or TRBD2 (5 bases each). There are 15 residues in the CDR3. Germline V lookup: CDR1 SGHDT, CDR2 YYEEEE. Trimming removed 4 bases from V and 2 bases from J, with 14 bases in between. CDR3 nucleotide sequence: TGTGCCAGCAGCCTTGGCAGGGAGCCCACAGATACGCAGTATTTT. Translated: CASSLGREPTDTQYF.

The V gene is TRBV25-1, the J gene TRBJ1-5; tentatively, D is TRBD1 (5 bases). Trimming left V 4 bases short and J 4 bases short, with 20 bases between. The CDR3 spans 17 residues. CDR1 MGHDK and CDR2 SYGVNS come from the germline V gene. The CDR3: CASSGKDSHNPNQPQHF. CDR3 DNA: TGTGCCAGCAGTGGGAAAGACAGCCACAACCCTAATCAGCCCCAGCATTTT. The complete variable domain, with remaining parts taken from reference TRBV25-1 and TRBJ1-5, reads EADIYQTPRYLVIGTGKKITLECSQTMGHDKMYWYQQDPGMELHLIHYSYGVNSTEKGDLSSESTVSRIRTEHFPLTLESARPSHTSQYLCASSGKDSHNPNQPQHFGDGTRLSIL.

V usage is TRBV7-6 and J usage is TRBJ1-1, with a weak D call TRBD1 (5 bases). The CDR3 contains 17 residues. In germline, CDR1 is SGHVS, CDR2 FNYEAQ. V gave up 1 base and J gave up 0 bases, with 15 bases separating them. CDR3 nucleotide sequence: TGTGCCAGCAGCTTAGGAAATCTGGGGGTCATGAACACTGAAGCTTTCTTT. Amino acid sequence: CASSLGNLGVMNTEAFF.